This paragraph reports one T cell receptor (beta chain). This sample was taken from a study of technical replicates of blood from four donors. Using immunoSEQ multiplex PCR, the repertoire was profiled, and TCRdb retains in-frame clones only, with some absent. The repertoire holds 13,000 to 15,000 clones, with approximately 81% as singletons. The CDR3 spans 16 residues. The germline gives CDR1 SGHVS, CDR2 FNYEAQ. The V and J ends lost 0 bases and 2 bases, in that order; junction bases with no gene match: 2. The sequencing input was PBMCs. V usage is TRBV7-6 and J usage is TRBJ2-3; 10 nucleotides align to TRBD2. This TCR came from a human donor in good health. CDR3: CASSLASGGITDTQYF. CDR3 DNA sequence: TGTGCCAGCAGCTTAGCTAGCGGGGGGATCACAGATACGCAGTATTTT.